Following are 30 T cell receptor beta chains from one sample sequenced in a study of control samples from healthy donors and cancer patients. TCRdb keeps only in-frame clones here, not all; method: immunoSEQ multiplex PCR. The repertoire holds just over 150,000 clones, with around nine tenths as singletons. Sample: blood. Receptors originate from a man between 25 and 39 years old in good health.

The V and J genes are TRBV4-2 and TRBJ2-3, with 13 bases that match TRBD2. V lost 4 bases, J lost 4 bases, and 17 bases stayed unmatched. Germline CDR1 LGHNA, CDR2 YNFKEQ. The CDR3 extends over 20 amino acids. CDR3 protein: CASSLTRGTSGASFPDTQYF. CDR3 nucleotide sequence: TGTGCCAGCAGCCTGACACGCGGGACTAGCGGGGCCTCATTCCCAGATACGCAGTATTTT.

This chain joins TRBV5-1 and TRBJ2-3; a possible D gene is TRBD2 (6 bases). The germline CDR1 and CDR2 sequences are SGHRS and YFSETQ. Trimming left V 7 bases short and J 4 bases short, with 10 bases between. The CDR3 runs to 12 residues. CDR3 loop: CASQEGSDTQYF. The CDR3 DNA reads TGCGCCAGCCAGGAGGGTTCAGATACGCAGTATTTT. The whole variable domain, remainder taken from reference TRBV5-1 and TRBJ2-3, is KAGVTQTPRYLIKTRGQQVTLSCSPISGHRSVSWYQQTPGQGLQFLFEYFSETQRNKGNFPGRFSGRQFSNSRSEMNVSTLELGDSALYLCASQEGSDTQYFGPGTRLTVL.

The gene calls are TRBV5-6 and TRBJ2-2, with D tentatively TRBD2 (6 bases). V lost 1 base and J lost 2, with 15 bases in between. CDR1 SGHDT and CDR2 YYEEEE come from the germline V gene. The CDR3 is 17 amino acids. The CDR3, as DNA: TGTGCCAGCAGCTTGCTAAGGGACTCGGCTAACACCGGGGAGCTGTTTTTT. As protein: CASSLLRDSANTGELFF.

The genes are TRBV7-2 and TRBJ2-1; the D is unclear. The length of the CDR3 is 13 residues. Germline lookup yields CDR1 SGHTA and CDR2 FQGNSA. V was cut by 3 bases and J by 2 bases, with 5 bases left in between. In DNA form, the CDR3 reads TGTGCCAGCAGCTTTGGAGCCTACAATGAGCAGTTCTTC. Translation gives CASSFGAYNEQFF.

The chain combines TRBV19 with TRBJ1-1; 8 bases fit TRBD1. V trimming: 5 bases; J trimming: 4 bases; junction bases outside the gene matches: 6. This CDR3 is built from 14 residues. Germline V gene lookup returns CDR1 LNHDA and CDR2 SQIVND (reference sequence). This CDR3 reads CASSFQGAFTEAFF. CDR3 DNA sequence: TGTGCCAGTAGTTTCCAGGGGGCGTTCACTGAAGCTTTCTTT.

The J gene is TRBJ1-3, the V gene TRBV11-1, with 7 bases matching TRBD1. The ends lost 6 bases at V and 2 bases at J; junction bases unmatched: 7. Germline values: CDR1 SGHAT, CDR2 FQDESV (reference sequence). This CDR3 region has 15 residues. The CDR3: CASSLTGSPGNTIYF. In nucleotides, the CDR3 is TGTGCCAGCAGTCTGACAGGGTCGCCTGGAAACACCATATATTTT. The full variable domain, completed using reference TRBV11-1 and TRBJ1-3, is EAEVAQSPRYKITEKSQAVAFWCDPISGHATLYWYRQILGQGPELLVQFQDESVVDDSQLPKDRFSAERLKGVDSTLKIQPAELGDSAMYLCASSLTGSPGNTIYFGEGSWLTVV.

The CDR3 coding sequence is TGTGCCAGCAGCTTACTAGCGGGGTTGTTAAATGAGCAGTTCTTC. Translating it yields CASSLLAGLLNEQFF. The gene calls are TRBV7-3 and TRBJ2-1; 9 positions agree with TRBD2. The CDR3 has 15 amino acids. In germline, CDR1 is SGHTA, CDR2 FQGTGA. V lost 2 bases and J lost 7; bases outside the gene matches: 6. Together with reference TRBV7-3 and TRBJ2-1, the CDR3 gives the full variable domain: GAGVSQTPSNKVTEKGKYVELRCDPISGHTALYWYRQSLGQGPEFLIYFQGTGAADDSGLPNDRFFAVRPEGSVSTLKIQRTERGDSAVYLCASSLLAGLLNEQFFGPGTRLTVL.

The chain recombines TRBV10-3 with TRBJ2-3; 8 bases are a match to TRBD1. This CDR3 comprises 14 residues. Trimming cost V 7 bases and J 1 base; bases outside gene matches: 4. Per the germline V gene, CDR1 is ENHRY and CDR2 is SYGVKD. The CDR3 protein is CAITQGQGTDTQYF. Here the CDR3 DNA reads TGTGCCATCACCCAGGGACAGGGCACAGATACGCAGTATTTT.

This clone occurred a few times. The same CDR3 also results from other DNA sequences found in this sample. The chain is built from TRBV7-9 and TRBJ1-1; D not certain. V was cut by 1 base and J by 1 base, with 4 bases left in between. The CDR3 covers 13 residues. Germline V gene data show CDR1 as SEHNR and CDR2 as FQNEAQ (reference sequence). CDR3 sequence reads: CASSLGTNTEAFF. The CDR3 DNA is TGTGCCAGCAGCTTAGGGACGAACACTGAAGCTTTCTTT. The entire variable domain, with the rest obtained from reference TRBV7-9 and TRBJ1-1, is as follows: DTGVSQNPRHKITKRGQNVTFRCDPISEHNRLYWYRQTLGQGPEFLTYFQNEAQLEKSRLLSDRFSAERPKGSFSTLEIQRTEQGDSAMYLCASSLGTNTEAFFGQGTRLTVV.

The CDR3 spells CSVEDPRWGEVVYGYTF. CDR3 sequence (DNA): TGCAGCGTTGAAGACCCCCGCTGGGGGGAGGTTGTCTATGGCTACACCTTC. The rearrangement uses TRBV29-1 and TRBJ1-2, with D possibly matching TRBD1 (5 bases). This CDR3 contains 17 residues. The V end lost 0 bases, the J end lost 4 bases, and 21 bases lay between the germline ends. The germline CDR1 and CDR2 sequences are SQVTM and ANQGSEA.

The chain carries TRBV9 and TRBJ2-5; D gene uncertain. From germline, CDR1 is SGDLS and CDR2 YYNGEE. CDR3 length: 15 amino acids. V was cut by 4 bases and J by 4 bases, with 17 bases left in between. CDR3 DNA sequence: TGTGCCAGCAGCCCGACCCCCACTTTTGGAGAGACCCAGTACTTC. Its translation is CASSPTPTFGETQYF.

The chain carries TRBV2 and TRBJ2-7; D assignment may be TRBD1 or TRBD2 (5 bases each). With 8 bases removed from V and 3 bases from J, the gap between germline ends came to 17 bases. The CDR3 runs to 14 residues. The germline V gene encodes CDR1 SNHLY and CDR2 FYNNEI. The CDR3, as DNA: TGTGCCAGCTTAAGGGACCGAGAGTACTACGAGCAGTACTTC. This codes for CASLRDREYYEQYF.

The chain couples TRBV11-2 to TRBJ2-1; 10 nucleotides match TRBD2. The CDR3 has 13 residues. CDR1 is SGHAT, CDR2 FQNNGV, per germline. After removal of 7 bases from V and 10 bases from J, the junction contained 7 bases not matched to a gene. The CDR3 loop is CASTKREGLEQFF. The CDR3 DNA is TGTGCCAGCACCAAGCGGGAGGGGCTCGAGCAGTTCTTC.

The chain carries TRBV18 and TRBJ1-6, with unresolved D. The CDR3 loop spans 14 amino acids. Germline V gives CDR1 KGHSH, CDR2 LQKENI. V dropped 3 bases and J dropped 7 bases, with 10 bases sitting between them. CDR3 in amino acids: CASSPGAGNSPLHF. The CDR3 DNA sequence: TGTGCCAGCTCACCCGGTGCGGGCAATTCACCCCTCCACTTT.

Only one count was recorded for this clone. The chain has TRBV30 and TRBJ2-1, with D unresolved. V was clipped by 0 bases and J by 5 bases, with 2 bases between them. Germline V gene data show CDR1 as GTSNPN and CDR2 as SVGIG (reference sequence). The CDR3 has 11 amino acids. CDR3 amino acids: CAWSVHNEQFF. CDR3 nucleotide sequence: TGTGCCTGGAGTGTCCACAATGAGCAGTTCTTC.

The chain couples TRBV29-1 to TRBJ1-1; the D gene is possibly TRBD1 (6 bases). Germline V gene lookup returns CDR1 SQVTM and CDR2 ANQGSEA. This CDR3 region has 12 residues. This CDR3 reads CSAGQQNTEAFF. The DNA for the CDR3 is TGCAGTGCAGGACAGCAGAACACTGAAGCTTTCTTT.

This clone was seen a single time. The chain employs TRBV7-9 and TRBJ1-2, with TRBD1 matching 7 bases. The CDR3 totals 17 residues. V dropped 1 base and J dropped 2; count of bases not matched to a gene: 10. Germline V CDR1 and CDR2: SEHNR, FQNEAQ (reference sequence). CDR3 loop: CASSLELRDSPNYGYTF. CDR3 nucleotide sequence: TGTGCCAGCAGCTTAGAATTGAGGGACAGCCCCAACTATGGCTACACCTTC.

CDR3 protein: CASSRFGEEGGSPLHF. CDR3 DNA sequence: TGTGCCAGCAGCCGGTTCGGTGAGGAGGGAGGTTCACCCCTCCACTTT. V gene TRBV4-2 combines with J gene TRBJ1-6; D is uncertain. The CDR3 covers 16 residues. Germline-derived CDR1 and CDR2 are LGHNA and YNFKEQ. The ends were cut back, 4 bases at V and 9 bases at J, with 19 bases in the middle.

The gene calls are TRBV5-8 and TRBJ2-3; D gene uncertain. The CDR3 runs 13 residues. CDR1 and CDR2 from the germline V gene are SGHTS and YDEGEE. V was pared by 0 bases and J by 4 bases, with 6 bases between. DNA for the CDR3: TGTGCCAGCAGCTTGGGGCTCCCAGATACGCAGTATTTT. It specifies CASSLGLPDTQYF.

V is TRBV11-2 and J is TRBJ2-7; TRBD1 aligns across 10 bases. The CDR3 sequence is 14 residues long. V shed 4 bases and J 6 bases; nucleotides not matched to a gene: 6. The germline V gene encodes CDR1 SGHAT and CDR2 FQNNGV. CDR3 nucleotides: TGTGCCAGCAGCTACGAGAGGGACAGGGGCGAGCAGTACTTC. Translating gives CASSYERDRGEQYF.

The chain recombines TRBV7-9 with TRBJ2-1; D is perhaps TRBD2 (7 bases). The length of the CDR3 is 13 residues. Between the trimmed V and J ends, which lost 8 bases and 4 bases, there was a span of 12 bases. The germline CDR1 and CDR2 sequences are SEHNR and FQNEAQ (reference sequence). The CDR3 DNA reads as TGTGCCAGCTCGGCGGGGGCTTACAATGAGCAGTTCTTC. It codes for CASSAGAYNEQFF. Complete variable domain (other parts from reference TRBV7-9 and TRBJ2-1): DTGVSQNPRHKITKRGQNVTFRCDPISEHNRLYWYRQTLGQGPEFLTYFQNEAQLEKSRLLSDRFSAERPKGSFSTLEIQRTEQGDSAMYLCASSAGAYNEQFFGPGTRLTVL.

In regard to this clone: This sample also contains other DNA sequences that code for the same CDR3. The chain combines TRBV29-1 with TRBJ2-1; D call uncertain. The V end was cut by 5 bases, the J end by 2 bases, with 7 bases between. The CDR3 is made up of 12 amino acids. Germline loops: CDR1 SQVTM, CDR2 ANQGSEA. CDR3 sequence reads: CSVRRPYNEQFF. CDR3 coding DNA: TGCAGCGTTAGACGCCCCTACAATGAGCAGTTCTTC.

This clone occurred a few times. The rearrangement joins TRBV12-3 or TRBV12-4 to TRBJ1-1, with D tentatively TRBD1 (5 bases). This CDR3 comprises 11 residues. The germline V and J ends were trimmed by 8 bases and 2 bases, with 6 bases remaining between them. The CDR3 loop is CASGGNTEAFF. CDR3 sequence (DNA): TGTGCCAGCGGGGGAAACACTGAAGCTTTCTTT.

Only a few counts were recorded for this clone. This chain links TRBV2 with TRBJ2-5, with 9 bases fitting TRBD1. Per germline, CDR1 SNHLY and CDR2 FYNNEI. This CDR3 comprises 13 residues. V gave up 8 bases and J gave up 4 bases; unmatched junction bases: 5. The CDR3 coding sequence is TGTGCCAGCCAAGCGGGACAGGGAGAGACCCAGTACTTC. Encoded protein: CASQAGQGETQYF. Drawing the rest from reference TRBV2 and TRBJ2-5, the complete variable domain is EPEVTQTPSHQVTQMGQEVILRCVPISNHLYFYWYRQILGQKVEFLVSFYNNEISEKSEIFDDQFSVERPDGSNFTLKIRSTKLEDSAMYFCASQAGQGETQYFGPGTRLLVL.

CDR3 in amino acids: CASSAAGTGEKLFF. The CDR3 DNA is TGTGCCAGCAGTGCTGCCGGGACAGGGGAAAAACTGTTTTTT. The chain couples TRBV27 to TRBJ1-4; 9 bases are a match to TRBD1. The CDR3 spans 14 residues. The germline V gene encodes CDR1 MNHEY and CDR2 SMNVEV (reference sequence). J gave up 8 bases and V 5 bases, and 6 bases lay outside the gene matches.

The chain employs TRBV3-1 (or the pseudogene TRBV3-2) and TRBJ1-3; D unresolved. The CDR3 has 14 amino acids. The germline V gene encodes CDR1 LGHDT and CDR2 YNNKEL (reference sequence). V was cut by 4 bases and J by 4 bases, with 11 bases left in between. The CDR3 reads CASSLRKGGNTIYF. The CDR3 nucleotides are TGTGCCAGCAGCCTCCGAAAAGGAGGAAACACCATATATTTT.

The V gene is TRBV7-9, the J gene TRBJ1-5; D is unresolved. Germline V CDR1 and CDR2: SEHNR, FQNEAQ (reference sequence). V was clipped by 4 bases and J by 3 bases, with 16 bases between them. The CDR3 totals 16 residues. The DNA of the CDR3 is TGTGCCAGCAGCTCCGGGGAGTTTAGGAACAATCAGCCCCAGCATTTT. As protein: CASSSGEFRNNQPQHF.

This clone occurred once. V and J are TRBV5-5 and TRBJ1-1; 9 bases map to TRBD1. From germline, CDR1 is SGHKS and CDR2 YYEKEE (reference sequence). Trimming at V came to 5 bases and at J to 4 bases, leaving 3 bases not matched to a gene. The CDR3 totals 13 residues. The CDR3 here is CASRTGGSTEAFF. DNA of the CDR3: TGTGCCAGCAGGACAGGGGGGAGCACTGAAGCTTTCTTT.

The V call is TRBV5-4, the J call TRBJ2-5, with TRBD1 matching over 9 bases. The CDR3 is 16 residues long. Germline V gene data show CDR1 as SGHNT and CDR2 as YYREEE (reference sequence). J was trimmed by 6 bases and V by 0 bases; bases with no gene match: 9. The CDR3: CASSLETGTGSKTQYF. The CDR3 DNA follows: TGTGCCAGCAGCTTGGAAACGGGGACAGGGTCGAAGACCCAGTACTTC. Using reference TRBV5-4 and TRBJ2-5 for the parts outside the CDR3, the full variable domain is ETGVTQSPTHLIKTRGQQVTLRCSSQSGHNTVSWYQQALGQGPQFIFQYYREEENGRGNFPPRFSGLQFPNYSSELNVNALELDDSALYLCASSLETGTGSKTQYFGPGTRLLVL.

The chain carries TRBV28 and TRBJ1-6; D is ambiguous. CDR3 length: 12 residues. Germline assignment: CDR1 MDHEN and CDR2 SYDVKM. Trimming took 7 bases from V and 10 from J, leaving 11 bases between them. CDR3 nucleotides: TGTGCCAGCATAACGGGTAGCTCACCCCTCCACTTT. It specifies CASITGSSPLHF.